A selection of T cell receptor beta chains follows, all from one sample in a study of T-cell reconstitution after alpha-beta-depleted transplantation in children. TCRdb used MiXCR to reprocess the PCR reads, holding one entry per CDR3 protein. The repertoire includes about 540,000 distinct CDR3 sequences, 15% to 20% of them detected once, and about 3.1% sits in the top ten. This specimen was PBMCs from the stem cell graft donor, taken from the stem cell graft. The receptors originated from a human donor who donated a stem cell graft to a child with acute lymphoblastic leukemia. Each CDR3 is given with its conserved first and last residue. The order of the fields is D gene, V gene, clone size, J gene, CDR3 protein, CDR3 DNA. D genes are given only for firm matches. A clone size is listed for some rows: how often the clone was seen (once, few, many), or a class if it is expanded.

TRBD2	TRBV5-1	-	TRBJ2-7	CASSPAGGPTYEQYF	TGCGCCAGCAGCCCCGCGGGAGGGCCCACCTACGAGCAGTACTTC
TRBD1	TRBV12-3/TRBV12-4	-	TRBJ1-4	CASSLGTGVPTNEKLFF	TGTGCCAGCAGTTTAGGCACAGGGGTTCCCACTAATGAAAAACTGTTTTTT
TRBD1	TRBV5-1	few	TRBJ1-5	CASSLVTGDQPQHF	TGCGCCAGCAGCTTGGTGACAGGGGACCAGCCCCAGCATTTT
TRBD2	TRBV7-9	many	TRBJ2-2	CASSLRGLAGEHRELFF	TGTGCCAGCAGCTTACGGGGACTAGCGGGAGAACACCGGGAGCTGTTTTTT
-	TRBV12-3/TRBV12-4	few	TRBJ2-1	CASRPGQVLTNEQFF	TGTGCCAGCAGGCCAGGACAAGTGCTAACTAATGAGCAGTTCTTC
-	TRBV29-1	few	TRBJ2-5	CSARQGNEETQYF	TGCAGCGCCCGTCAGGGGAACGAAGAGACCCAGTACTTC
TRBD1	TRBV5-6	few	TRBJ2-1	CASSRRDLQGAGYNEQFF	TGTGCCAGCAGCAGACGCGACCTACAGGGGGCAGGGTACAATGAGCAGTTCTTC
TRBD1	TRBV7-9	-	TRBJ1-1	CASSPTRWDREAFF	TGTGCCAGCAGCCCAACGCGCTGGGACAGGGAAGCTTTCTTT
-	TRBV6-1	-	TRBJ2-2	CATRGGGRTGELFF	TGTGCCACCAGGGGAGGAGGGAGGACCGGGGAGCTGTTTTTT
-	TRBV7-2	-	TRBJ2-1	CASSLRKGVGGNEQFF	TGTGCCAGCAGCTTACGTAAGGGGGTGGGGGGCAATGAGCAGTTCTTC
TRBD1	TRBV5-1	few	TRBJ2-1	CASSFQGAHNEQFF	TGCGCCAGCAGCTTCCAGGGGGCGCATAATGAGCAGTTCTTC
TRBD2	TRBV4-1	few	TRBJ2-7	CASSSYQLAGESQYF	TGCGCCAGCAGCTCCTATCAGCTAGCGGGAGAGTCGCAGTACTTC
-	TRBV29-1	-	TRBJ1-1	CSVEDSAGEETSTEAFF	TGCAGCGTTGAAGATTCGGCAGGGGAAGAGACTAGCACTGAAGCTTTCTTT
TRBD1	TRBV7-8	few	TRBJ1-2	CASSLGWDRENYGYTF	TGTGCCAGCAGCTTAGGTTGGGACAGGGAAAACTATGGCTACACCTTC
-	TRBV21-1	-	TRBJ1-1	CASSIGARMNTEAFF	TGTGCCAGCAGCATCGGTGCGCGAATGAACACTGAAGCTTTCTTT
TRBD2	TRBV20-1	-	TRBJ2-7	CSAASGSLSYEQYF	TGCAGTGCAGCCAGCGGGAGCCTATCCTACGAGCAGTACTTC
-	TRBV21-1	-	TRBJ2-2	CASSKAGSGSCFF	-
TRBD2	TRBV5-1	few	TRBJ2-3	CASSLGGDYRTDTQYF	TGCGCCAGCAGCTTGGGGGGGGACTACCGCACAGATACGCAGTATTTT
-	TRBV5-1	-	TRBJ2-1	CASSLVPLGQYNEQFF	TGCGCCAGCAGCTTGGTGCCGTTGGGGCAGTACAATGAGCAGTTCTTC
TRBD2	TRBV15	once	TRBJ2-5	CATSRGAGGGQETQYF	TGTGCCACCAGCAGAGGGGCGGGAGGTGGCCAAGAGACCCAGTACTTC
-	TRBV30	-	TRBJ2-1	CAWSVISHNEQFF	TGTGCCTGGAGTGTTATCTCCCACAATGAGCAGTTCTTC
-	TRBV5-1	few	TRBJ2-1	CASRLALYNEQFF	TGCGCCAGCAGGCTAGCGCTTTACAATGAGCAGTTCTTC
TRBD2	TRBV15	-	TRBJ2-2	CATSRDQGAGKKNGELFF	TGTGCCACCAGCAGAGATCAGGGAGCGGGAAAAAAAAACGGGGAGCTGTTTTTT
TRBD1	TRBV19	few	TRBJ2-1	CASSKLRTGFNEQFF	TGTGCCAGTAGTAAATTAAGGACAGGGTTCAATGAGCAGTTCTTC
-	TRBV6-4	few	TRBJ2-3	CASSDSADTDTQYF	TGTGCCAGCAGTGACAGTGCGGACACAGATACGCAGTATTTT
TRBD1	TRBV12-3/TRBV12-4	-	TRBJ1-1	CASRLHADRGTEAFF	TGTGCCAGCAGGCTGCATGCCGACAGGGGAACTGAAGCTTTCTTT